This entry lists 12 T cell receptor beta chains sequenced from one sample in a study of graft-versus-host responses after intestinal transplantation. TCRdb's copy holds only in-frame clones and misses some; the assay was immunoSEQ multiplex PCR. The sample contains over 100,000 clones, around 95% of which appear only once. Their antigens are not known. The input for sequencing was unstimulated CD8+ T cells sorted from spleen or lymph node cells, taken before intestinal transplant. These receptors all stem from a human donor who received an intestinal transplant.

The chain uses TRBV5-5 and TRBJ1-3; D gene unclear. The V end lost 4 bases, the J end lost 2 bases, and 10 bases lay between the germline ends. The CDR3 is 14 amino acids. The V gene's germline CDR1 is SGHKS and CDR2 YYEKEE (reference sequence). The DNA for the CDR3 is TGTGCCAGCAGCCCGGTCGGCACTGGAAACACCATATATTTT. Its protein is CASSPVGTGNTIYF.

The V and J genes are TRBV7-3 and TRBJ2-1, with 7 bases lining up with TRBD1. The CDR3 totals 13 residues. Germline V CDR1 and CDR2: SGHTA, FQGTGA. V was pared by 3 bases and J by 6 bases, with 2 bases of the junction left unmatched. CDR3 sequence (DNA): TGTGCCAGCAGCTTTTCAGGGGGCAATGAGCAGTTCTTC. It codes for CASSFSGGNEQFF.

This clone was counted a few times. The chain combines TRBV19 with TRBJ2-7; 9 positions agree with TRBD1. Trimming removed 0 bases from V and 4 bases from J; junction bases left unmatched: 4. Looked up from germline, CDR1 is LNHDA and CDR2 is SQIVND (reference sequence). There are 15 residues in the CDR3. The CDR3 sequence: CASSIDTGTGYEQYF. The CDR3 coding sequence is TGTGCCAGTAGTATAGACACCGGGACAGGGTACGAGCAGTACTTC. The full variable domain, with the rest looked up from reference TRBV19 and TRBJ2-7, is DGGITQSPKYLFRKEGQNVTLSCEQNLNHDAMYWYRQDPGQGLRLIYYSQIVNDFQKGDIAEGYSVSREKKESFPLTVTSAQKNPTAFYLCASSIDTGTGYEQYFGPGTRLTVT.

The J gene is TRBJ2-1, the V gene TRBV2; tentatively, D is TRBD2 (5 bases). The CDR3 is 15 residues long. V was cut by 7 bases and J by 0 bases, with 13 bases left in between. Germline V lookup: CDR1 SNHLY, CDR2 FYNNEI. The CDR3 reads CASTDGLGSYNEQFF. The CDR3 DNA reads as TGTGCCAGCACCGACGGACTGGGCTCCTACAATGAGCAGTTCTTC.

V and J are TRBV13 and TRBJ2-1, with 8 bases matching TRBD2. The V segment lost 5 bases and the J segment 5 bases; nucleotides outside the gene matches: 5. Per the germline V gene, CDR1 is PRHDT and CDR2 is FYEKMQ (reference sequence). The CDR3 has 14 amino acids. DNA of the CDR3: TGTGCCAGCAGCACTAGCGGAGGCCACAATGAGCAGTTCTTC. Translation: CASSTSGGHNEQFF.

The CDR3 nucleotides are TGTGCCTGGAGAAAGGGGGCTATCGCAGATACGCAGTATTTT. Protein: CAWRKGAIADTQYF. The J gene is TRBJ2-3, the V gene TRBV30, with 7 bases matching TRBD1. V was clipped by 3 bases and J by 4 bases; unmatched bases: 7. Germline V gives CDR1 GTSNPN, CDR2 SVGIG (reference sequence). The CDR3 totals 14 residues.

This clone has a single count. The sample has other DNA sequences that encode this CDR3 too. The J gene is TRBJ1-1, the V gene TRBV6-5; unclear D gene. This CDR3 spans 14 amino acids. Germline V gives CDR1 MNHEY, CDR2 SVGAGI. Trimming shortened V by 3 bases and J by 2 bases, and 10 bases separated the two germline ends. CDR3 amino acids: CASSYKGLNTEAFF. The CDR3 DNA reads TGTGCCAGCAGTTATAAAGGATTAAACACTGAAGCTTTCTTT.

This clone showed up just once. The V gene is TRBV19, the J gene TRBJ2-5, with D uncertain. The germline V and J ends were trimmed by 0 bases and 4 bases, with 12 bases remaining between them. Germline loops: CDR1 LNHDA, CDR2 SQIVND (reference sequence). The CDR3 extends over 15 amino acids. CDR3 DNA: TGTGCCAGTAGTATAGACTCCACGGGCCGAGAGACCCAGTACTTC. Protein: CASSIDSTGRETQYF.

To note about this clone: Compared with germline, one end of the junction differs, possibly owing to a read error. Here the CDR3 DNA reads TGTGCCCGCAGCGCTGGACAGGGGGCGGGGGAGCAGTACTTC. Amino acid sequence: CARSAGQGAGEQYF. The chain has TRBV9 and TRBJ2-7; 11 nucleotides align to TRBD1. Germline V gives CDR1 SGDLS, CDR2 YYNGEE. The CDR3 totals 14 residues.

This clone has only one observation. The CDR3 spells CASSLSSGNEQFF. The CDR3 nucleotides are TGTGCCAGCAGTTTAAGTTCGGGAAATGAGCAGTTCTTC. The J gene is TRBJ2-1, the V gene TRBV27, with D maybe TRBD2 (5 bases). V was pared by 2 bases and J by 7 bases, with 9 bases between. The V gene's germline CDR1 is MNHEY and CDR2 SMNVEV (reference sequence). This CDR3 contains 13 residues.

This sequence joins TRBV6-1 and TRBJ1-1; D not certain. Looked up from germline, CDR1 is MNHNS and CDR2 is SASEGT. This CDR3 has 12 residues. Trimming cost V 8 bases and J 3 bases, with 10 bases left between them. The CDR3, as DNA: TGTGCCAGCTCTAGGACTTACACTGAAGCTTTCTTT. Translated: CASSRTYTEAFF.

The V and J genes are TRBV1 and TRBJ2-3. TRBV1 represents a pseudogene. The CDR3 is 17 residues long. The CDR3 loop is CTSSQETLVPSPDTQYF. In DNA form, the CDR3 reads TGCACCAGCAGCCAGGAAACCCTTGTTCCCTCCCCAGATACGCAGTATTTT.